This entry features one TCR beta chain sequence. The record originates from a study of blood T cells in healthy people across ages. Sample-barcoded 5' priming and a J-beta primer mix drove a second PCR of about 7 to 12 cycles. Every cDNA molecule carried a tag from a template-switch adaptor bearing 12 random nucleotides. TCRdb independently ran MiXCR on the 5' RACE reads; one entry per CDR3 protein. This table has around 650,000 distinct CDR3 sequences, about a third appearing once. Trimming took off 3 bases at V and 8 bases at J, with 13 bases between the two ends. The CDR3 extends over 14 amino acids. CDR1 and CDR2 (germline): MDHEN, SYDVKM.

This chain uses TRBV28 with TRBJ1-4; D gene ambiguous. Source material: blood. This receptor was identified in an elderly woman in good health. CDR3 protein: CASSFGEGYEKLFF. In DNA form, the CDR3 reads TGTGCCAGCAGTTTTGGGGAGGGTTACGAAAAACTGTTTTTT.